The clone carrying this TCR beta chain was seen a handful of times. Its antigen is as yet unknown. Assay used: immunoSEQ multiplex PCR; TCRdb lists only in-frame clones, some missing. The sample contains 8,000 or so clones, roughly 82% of which appear only once. V was trimmed by 2 bases and J by 6 bases, leaving 17 bases between them. From germline, CDR1 is SEHNR and CDR2 FQNEAQ (reference sequence). The CDR3 is 17 residues long. Described time point: cycle 4 day 1 (C4D1), after 6 weeks of nivolumab. There was relapse after autologous stem cell transplantation in every patient, and there was variation in brentuximab vedotin exposure. Relapsed/refractory classical Hodgkin lymphoma patients had complete, partial or progressive responses. These data belong to a study of PD-1 blockade in classical Hodgkin lymphoma. Study findings and constraints: At C4D1, TCR diversity had climbed significantly for CD4+ cells, though not for CD8+ cells.

This receptor was identified in a human donor with classical Hodgkin lymphoma. The sequences come from peripheral blood mononuclear cells (PBMCs), collected before the fourth cycle of nivolumab. The rearrangement uses TRBV7-9 and TRBJ1-6; unclear D gene. The CDR3 coding sequence is TGTGCCAGCAGCTTAACGCATTCGGTGGGGTTTAATTCACCCCTCCACTTT. It translates to CASSLTHSVGFNSPLHF.